This is a list of T cell receptor beta chains from one sample in a study of molecular identifiers for immune sequencing clone quantification. TCRdb reanalysed the PCR reads using MiXCR and keeps one entry per CDR3 protein. In the table there are 550,000 to 750,000 distinct CDR3 sequences, less than 20% of which are singletons. The source material was naive CD8+ T cells from blood, with Jurkat cell RNA spiked in. The receptors shown here come from a human donor in good health. Some libraries in this study had Jurkat cell RNA spiked in. Both conserved end residues are part of each CDR3. The D gene is left open where the match is weak. Clone size appears in some rows only: once, few, many, or a class for an expanded clone.

abundance	d_gene	v_gene	j_gene	CDR3nt	CDR3aa
few	TRBD1	TRBV20-1	TRBJ1-2	TGCAGTGCGATTTTGGGGACAGGAGGGGATAACTATGGCTACACCTTC	CSAILGTGGDNYGYTF
NA	TRBD2	TRBV20-1	TRBJ2-1	TGCAGTGCTCGGTCGGGACTAGCTATTTTCGATGAGCAGTTCTTC	CSARSGLAIFDEQFF
many	NA	TRBV4-3	TRBJ2-4	TGCGCCAGCAGCCAAGATAGTACGGGAATAAACATTCAGTACTTC	CASSQDSTGINIQYF
NA	NA	TRBV27	TRBJ2-3	TGTGCCAGCAGTAGACTCCAGGGGTGGAGCACAGATACGCAGTATTTT	CASSRLQGWSTDTQYF
many	TRBD2	TRBV13	TRBJ2-1	TGTGCCAGCAGCTTAGGCGGCGGGGGCTCCTACAATGAGCAGTTCTTC	CASSLGGGGSYNEQFF
many	NA	TRBV12-3/TRBV12-4	TRBJ1-1	TGTGCCAGCAGTTTAATTACGTCTTCAGGGAACACTGAAGCTTTCTTT	CASSLITSSGNTEAFF
NA	TRBD2	TRBV20-1	TRBJ2-1	TGCAGTGCTAGGGGACTAGCGGGAGGGCCCTACAATGAGCAGTTCTTC	CSARGLAGGPYNEQFF
many	NA	TRBV4-1	TRBJ2-7	TGCGCCAGCAGCCAAGTTGGACAGACTTCCTACGAGCAGTACTTC	CASSQVGQTSYEQYF
NA	NA	TRBV12-3/TRBV12-4	TRBJ2-5	TGTGCCAGCAGGCCCCTCGATTGGGAGACCCAGTACTTC	CASRPLDWETQYF
NA	NA	TRBV20-1	TRBJ1-4	TGCAGTGCTAATTCGGGGTTGAGGTCTAATGAAGAACTGTTTTTT	CSANSGLRSNEELFF